The 8 T cell receptor beta chains presented below share a single source sample, sequenced in a study of blood T cells in healthy people across ages. The second PCR ran about 6 to 11 cycles with a sample-barcoded 5' primer and J-beta primers. TCRdb reprocessed the 5' RACE reads with MiXCR, giving one entry per CDR3 protein. Of over 1,300,000 distinct CDR3 sequences listed, around 59% are singletons. The material sequenced was blood. Source of these receptors: a man aged 18 to 35 in good health.

V usage is TRBV10-2 and J usage is TRBJ2-7; D uncertain. From germline, CDR1 is WSHSY and CDR2 SAAADI. The CDR3 sequence is 13 residues long. With 9 bases removed from V and 2 bases from J, the gap between germline ends came to 14 bases. The CDR3 here is CASTAAPTYEQYF. The CDR3 region has the DNA TGCGCCAGTACCGCAGCACCGACCTACGAGCAGTACTTC.

The V and J genes are TRBV29-1 and TRBJ2-1; D remains unclear. V was pared by 7 bases and J by 10 bases, with 17 bases between. CDR1 SQVTM and CDR2 ANQGSEA come from the germline V gene. The CDR3 consists of 12 residues. The CDR3, as DNA: TGCAGCGCCCGGACGGATTCCTACGAGCAGTTCTTC. Its protein product is CSARTDSYEQFF.

The rearrangement links TRBV20-1 to TRBJ1-4, with a weak D call TRBD1 (6 bases). Germline CDR1 DFQATT, CDR2 SNEGSKA (reference sequence). Trimming pared 0 bases from V and 8 bases from J, leaving 13 bases between. The CDR3 has 14 residues. The CDR3: CSARDLDSWEKLFF. CDR3 DNA sequence: TGCAGTGCTAGAGATCTGGACAGTTGGGAAAAACTGTTTTTT.

The gene calls are TRBV20-1 and TRBJ2-1, with 9 bases lining up with TRBD2. The ends lost 6 bases at V and 12 bases at J; junction bases unmatched: 15. The CDR3 is made up of 14 amino acids. The germline V gene has CDR1 DFQATT and CDR2 SNEGSKA (reference sequence). The CDR3 protein is CSAHSGSLYPGQFF. DNA of the CDR3: TGCAGTGCGCATAGCGGGAGCCTTTATCCGGGGCAGTTCTTC.

The chain links TRBV20-1 to TRBJ2-1, with D perhaps TRBD2 (5 bases). Germline V gene lookup returns CDR1 DFQATT and CDR2 SNEGSKA (reference sequence). The ends were cut back, 3 bases at V and 7 bases at J, with 13 bases in the middle. CDR3 length: 13 residues. The CDR3 bases are TGCAGTGCTAGTGGACTGGCCAGGAATGAGCAGTTCTTC. It yields the protein CSASGLARNEQFF.

The sample holds a few counts of this clonotype. This chain connects TRBV13 to TRBJ2-7; 8 positions match TRBD1. The CDR3 consists of 15 residues. Germline CDR1 and CDR2: PRHDT and FYEKMQ (reference sequence). The V segment lost 4 bases and the J segment 3 bases; nucleotides outside the gene matches: 8. The CDR3 region is CASSSGQGGNYEQYF. CDR3 coding DNA: TGTGCCAGCAGCTCCGGACAGGGTGGCAACTACGAGCAGTACTTC.

This sequence joins TRBV7-6 and TRBJ2-4; D remains ambiguous. The J call may be mistaken, given a closer DNA end match to TRBJ2-7. Germline lookup yields CDR1 SGHVS and CDR2 FNYEAQ. This CDR3 is 14 amino acids long. The CDR3 nucleotides read TGTGCCAGCAGCTTAGAGGCGGCTGCCTACGAGCAGTACTTC. Protein product: CASSLEAAAYEQYF.

The rearrangement joins TRBV6-5 to TRBJ2-7, with D perhaps matching TRBD2 (7 bases). The V and J ends lost 0 bases and 5 bases respectively, with 14 bases between them. The germline CDR1 and CDR2 sequences are MNHEY and SVGAGI. The CDR3 runs 15 residues. CDR3 loop: CASSYSIRGGNEQYF. The CDR3 nucleotides are TGTGCCAGCAGTTACTCGATAAGGGGGGGGAACGAGCAGTACTTC.